This T cell receptor (beta chain) was retrieved from a study of CD8 T cells in ankylosing spondylitis. Study-level points and caveats: Disease-linked clones, CD8+, were relatively rare in peripheral blood. Blood of patients with ankylosing spondylitis appeared to be characterized by a TCR beta motif of eight highly homologous variants. Clones tied to disease were said to be significantly enriched in matched ankylosing spondylitis synovial fluid.

There are many counts of this clonotype. Its antigen is still unknown. V shed 3 bases and J 11 bases; nucleotides not matched to a gene: 6. Looked up from germline, CDR1 is DFQATT and CDR2 is SNEGSKA (reference sequence). CDR3 length: 12 residues. Quantitative 5'-RACE with molecular barcodes generated TCR beta libraries. TCRdb processed the 5' RACE reads anew with MiXCR; each CDR3 protein has one entry. The table shows under 250,000 distinct CDR3 sequences, with 32% occurring only once. This receptor was identified in a male donor with ankylosing spondylitis or in good health (not recorded which). The chain uses TRBV20-1 and TRBJ2-2, with 7 positions matching TRBD2. Sequencing was done on a sample of blood, either unsorted or a sorted T cell fraction (not recorded which). The CDR3 reads CSASQGGTELFF. Written as DNA, the CDR3 is TGCAGTGCTAGTCAGGGAGGGACCGAGCTGTTTTTT.